Below, 16 T cell receptor beta chains from the same sample are listed, as sequenced in a study of beta chain features in type 1 diabetes. Expressed TCRB transcripts were sequenced because the entire RNA isolate underwent reverse transcription. Sequenced by immunoSEQ multiplex PCR; TCRdb stores in-frame clones only, minus some. The sample contains 350,000 to 450,000 clones, about 15% of which appear only once. Source material: naive CD4+ T cells from blood. The receptor source for this set is a man aged 25 to 40 in good health.

The table lists this clone with a few counts. The rearrangement links TRBV11-2 to TRBJ2-5; D might be TRBD1 (5 bases). The germline V gene has CDR1 SGHAT and CDR2 FQNNGV. The V end was cut by 2 bases, the J end by 4 bases, with 14 bases between. The CDR3 is made up of 15 amino acids. CDR3 sequence reads: CASSLYLQAGETQYF. CDR3 DNA: TGTGCCAGCAGCTTATATCTACAGGCAGGAGAGACCCAGTACTTC.

A remark on this clone: Other DNA sequences in the sample encode the same CDR3. The V gene is TRBV11-2, the J gene TRBJ2-3, with 7 bases matching TRBD2. The J segment lost 0 bases and the V segment lost 1 base, leaving 4 bases of the junction unmatched. Germline V gives CDR1 SGHAT, CDR2 FQNNGV. CDR3 length equals 16 residues. Here the CDR3 reads CASSLGFSGSTDTQYF. The DNA of the CDR3 is TGTGCCAGCAGCTTAGGTTTTAGCGGGAGCACAGATACGCAGTATTTT.

The chain is built from TRBV4-2 and TRBJ2-3; 7 nucleotides line up with TRBD2. The CDR3 is 19 residues long. Germline assignment: CDR1 LGHNA and CDR2 YNFKEQ. With 0 bases clipped from V and 0 bases from J, the junction kept 12 bases outside the gene matches. The chain's CDR3 is CASSQDFPLAEPSTDTQYF. In DNA, the CDR3 is TGTGCCAGCAGCCAAGATTTCCCTCTAGCGGAGCCCAGCACAGATACGCAGTATTTT.

The chain has TRBV29-1 and TRBJ2-3; D perhaps matches TRBD1 (5 bases). This CDR3 is built from 13 residues. CDR1 and CDR2 from the germline V gene are SQVTM and ANQGSEA. Trimming took 3 bases from V and 2 from J, leaving 9 bases between them. DNA for the CDR3: TGCAGCGTTGACAACAGGATCACAGATACGCAGTATTTT. Amino acids: CSVDNRITDTQYF.

V gene TRBV10-3 combines with J gene TRBJ1-2; D is ambiguous. This CDR3 is built from 14 residues. CDR1 is ENHRY, CDR2 SYGVKD, per germline. V was clipped by 6 bases and J by 5 bases, with 16 bases between them. The DNA of the CDR3 is TGTGCCATCAGCGGACTAGGCCTACGGTATGGCTACACCTTC. It specifies CAISGLGLRYGYTF.

The table lists this clone with a few counts. V usage is TRBV6-1 and J usage is TRBJ2-5, with unresolved D. CDR1 and CDR2 from the germline V gene are MNHNS and SASEGT. The length of the CDR3 is 13 residues. Trimming stripped 6 bases from V and 4 bases from J, with 12 bases between. The CDR3 DNA reads TGTGCCAGCAGCTTTAGGAGTTCAGAGACCCAGTACTTC. This encodes CASSFRSSETQYF.

The chain carries TRBV6-5 and TRBJ2-5; D remains unclear. The CDR3 sequence is 13 residues long. The germline V gene has CDR1 MNHEY and CDR2 SVGAGI. With 9 bases removed from V and 8 bases from J, the gap between germline ends came to 19 bases. The CDR3 region has the DNA TGTGCCAGTAGCCCCGACTCGCGAGGAACCCAGTACTTC. Translating it yields CASSPDSRGTQYF.

The J gene is TRBJ2-3, the V gene TRBV7-2; no definite D call. The germline V gene encodes CDR1 SGHTA and CDR2 FQGNSA. CDR3 length: 16 amino acids. Deletions cut 1 base from V and 2 bases from J, with 13 bases between. The CDR3 region is CASSLVAGPHTDTQYF. The CDR3 DNA reads as TGTGCCAGCAGCTTAGTGGCCGGACCACACACAGATACGCAGTATTTT.

This clone has more than one count but fewer than ten. This chain connects TRBV10-3 to TRBJ2-1; D is unresolved. Germline V gene lookup returns CDR1 ENHRY and CDR2 SYGVKD. V lost 3 bases to trimming and J lost 8 bases, with 14 bases between them. The CDR3 runs 14 residues. CDR3 in amino acids: CAISEGKGFDEQFF. DNA for the CDR3: TGTGCCATCAGTGAAGGGAAGGGTTTCGATGAGCAGTTCTTC.

The genes are TRBV19 and TRBJ2-7, with TRBD2 matching over 14 bases. Germline V gives CDR1 LNHDA, CDR2 SQIVND (reference sequence). The CDR3 sequence is 15 residues long. Trimming took 5 bases from V and 4 from J; bases not matched to a gene: 4. The CDR3 protein is CASSPGLAGGYEQYV. In DNA, the CDR3 is TGTGCCAGTAGTCCAGGACTAGCGGGAGGATACGAGCAGTACGTC.

The table lists this clone with a few counts. This chain joins TRBV9 and TRBJ1-1, with D uncertain. Germline V gene data show CDR1 as SGDLS and CDR2 as YYNGEE. The CDR3 covers 12 residues. V gave up 5 bases and J gave up 5 bases, with 10 bases separating them. CDR3 DNA sequence: TGTGCCAGCAGTAAGGGAGGGACTGAAGCTTTCTTT. It encodes CASSKGGTEAFF.

V is TRBV6-5 and J is TRBJ2-7, with D possibly TRBD1 on 5 matching bases. V lost 6 bases and J lost 3, with 9 bases in between. CDR1 is MNHEY and CDR2 is SVGAGI in the germline V gene. The CDR3 totals 12 residues. The CDR3 DNA follows: TGTGCCAGCAGCCAGGGCGTCTACGAGCAGTACGTC. Translating it yields CASSQGVYEQYV.

This chain connects TRBV30 to TRBJ2-1; 7 bases fit TRBD2. V was pared by 4 bases and J by 8 bases, with 14 bases of the junction left unmatched. There are 15 residues in the CDR3. CDR1 is GTSNPN and CDR2 is SVGIG in the germline V gene (reference sequence). The CDR3 loop reads CAWTFGGTIHYEQFF. The CDR3 DNA sequence: TGTGCCTGGACCTTTGGGGGGACTATTCATTATGAGCAGTTCTTC.

The sample holds a few counts of this clone. The chain combines TRBV4-3 with TRBJ1-2; weak D call: TRBD1 (6 bases). The V gene's germline CDR1 is LGHNA and CDR2 YSLEER. V dropped 5 bases and J dropped 8 bases, with 12 bases sitting between them. The length of the CDR3 is 12 residues. The CDR3 DNA follows: TGCGCCAGCAGCGTGGCAGGGGTCGGCTACACCTTC. Translated: CASSVAGVGYTF.

V and J are TRBV2 and TRBJ2-2; 8 nucleotides match TRBD2. Per germline, CDR1 SNHLY and CDR2 FYNNEI. This CDR3 has 15 residues. The trim removed 5 bases at V and 4 bases at J, leaving 6 bases unmatched. Here the CDR3 reads CASSREGLSTGELFF. DNA for the CDR3: TGTGCCAGCAGTCGGGAGGGCCTCAGCACCGGGGAGCTGTTTTTT.

This clone came up a few times. The V call is TRBV7-9, the J call TRBJ2-1; 9 bases are shared with TRBD1. CDR3 length: 15 residues. The germline V gene encodes CDR1 SEHNR and CDR2 FQNEAQ (reference sequence). The V gene end was trimmed by 5 bases and the J gene end by 4 bases; junction bases not matched to a gene: 6. The CDR3 DNA follows: TGTGCCAGCAGCCCGGACAGGGGCTTATACAATGAGCAGTTCTTC. Its protein product is CASSPDRGLYNEQFF.